The clone carrying this T cell receptor (beta chain) was observed a handful of times. TCRdb re-called the 5' RACE reads through MiXCR, storing one row per CDR3 protein. The repertoire holds fewer than 25,000 distinct CDR3 sequences, with about 30% as singletons. Trimming took off 10 bases at V and 3 bases at J, with 26 bases between the two ends. Germline lookup yields CDR1 SGHTA and CDR2 FQGNSA. The CDR3 totals 17 residues. V usage is TRBV7-2 and J usage is TRBJ2-3; a weak D match, TRBD1 (5 bases). The sample consisted of tumor-infiltrating naive CD4+ T cells sorted from the breast tumor. Indicated subset: naive CD4+ T cells, CD4+CD45RA+CD25-. This TCR came from a female donor with breast cancer. DNA for the CDR3: TGTGCCATCCTAAGGGGCGGTTTGGGCTTTAGAACAGATACGCAGTATTTT. This encodes CAILRGGLGFRTDTQYF.